Included here is one T cell receptor (beta chain) sequence, with context. Its specificity is not known. Clones were sequenced by immunoSEQ multiplex PCR, and TCRdb holds only the in-frame ones, with some missing. Counted here are approximately 190,000 clones, approximately 90% occurring once; the ten biggest clones make up roughly 0.98%. This record belongs to a study of T cell responses to AZD1222 COVID-19 vaccine. About the study: Analyses pooled second doses at about 4 or about 12 weeks.

Study-level results: Spike-wide vaccine-associated CD4 TCRs dominated at 160-218 and 743-854. Recipients of AZD1222 seropositive at baseline numbered only 6 or 7. Females outnumbered males among donors, who were mostly white British; clonal diversity was possibly underestimated.

V lost 5 bases and J 5 bases, leaving 5 bases between the germline ends. The CDR3 extends over 11 amino acids. CDR1 is SEHNR and CDR2 is FQNEAQ in the germline V gene (reference sequence). Sequencing used peripheral blood, obtained on day 0 of AZD1222 vaccination. This chain connects TRBV7-9 to TRBJ2-3; D uncertain. The clonotype was recovered from an adult in good health. CDR3 bases: TGTGCCAGCAGCGCAGAAGATACGCAGTATTTT. This sequence encodes CASSAEDTQYF.